This T cell receptor (beta chain) was captured by sequencing in a study of blood T cell repertoires in COVID-19. Authors' processing steps: It was from reference gene primer amplification that nucleated cell counts were estimated. Clones were sequenced by immunoSEQ multiplex PCR, and TCRdb holds only the in-frame ones, with some missing. D and trimming were read from the DNA, whereas the V and J calls and clone size are those reported in that table. The sample has over 200,000 clones, roughly nine tenths seen once. Cohort 3 donors counted as recovered after two negative PCRs, clearance, or resolved symptoms. CDR1 and CDR2 (germline): MNHEY, SMNVEV (reference sequence). The CDR3 has 15 residues. Trimming at V came to 6 bases and at J to 2 bases, leaving 8 bases not matched to a gene.

The sample was PBMCs or T cells enriched from blood (not recorded which). The sequence came from a man aged 30 to 39 who had recovered from COVID-19. The chain joins TRBV27 to TRBJ2-7; 9 positions agree with TRBD2. In DNA form, the CDR3 reads TGTGCCAGCAGCTTCAGTCCTAGCGGGGCCTACGAGCAGTACTTC. It specifies CASSFSPSGAYEQYF.